This T cell receptor beta chain originates from a study of cytomegalovirus exposure and HLA in healthy donors. The PCR used 60 Vbeta and 13 Jbeta primers. The repertoire was sequenced with immunoSEQ multiplex PCR; TCRdb's copy has only in-frame clones and lacks some. The table records some 150,000 clones, 71% of them present only once. Germline V lookup: CDR1 LNHNV, CDR2 YYDKDF (reference sequence). CDR3 length: 14 residues. The germline V and J ends were trimmed by 6 bases and 3 bases, with 11 bases remaining between them. This clone was found a few times. The source of this sequence is a woman aged 25-40 years in good health and CMV-seronegative. The sample was PBMCs. The chain employs TRBV15 and TRBJ2-2; D possibly corresponds to TRBD2 (7 bases). The CDR3 loop is CATSGGGDTGELFF. The CDR3 DNA reads TGTGCCACCAGTGGAGGGGGGGACACCGGGGAGCTGTTTTTT.